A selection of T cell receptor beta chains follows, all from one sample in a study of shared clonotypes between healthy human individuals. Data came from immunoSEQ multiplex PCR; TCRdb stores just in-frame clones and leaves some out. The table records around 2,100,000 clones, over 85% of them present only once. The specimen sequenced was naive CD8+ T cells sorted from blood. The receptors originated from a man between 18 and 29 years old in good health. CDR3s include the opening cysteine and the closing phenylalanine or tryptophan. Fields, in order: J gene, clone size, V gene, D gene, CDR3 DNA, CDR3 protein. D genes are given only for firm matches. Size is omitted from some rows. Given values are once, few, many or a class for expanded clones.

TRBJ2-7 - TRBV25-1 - TGTGCCAGCAGTGAATCGAAGGGGCCTATCTACGAGCAGTACTTC CASSESKGPIYEQYF
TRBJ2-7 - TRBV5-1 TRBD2 TGCGCCAGCAGCTTGGCGTTCGGCGGGGGAAACTCCTACGAGCAGTACTTC CASSLAFGGGNSYEQYF
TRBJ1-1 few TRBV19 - TGTGCCAGTATCGGAGAACTGAACACTGAAGCTTTCTTT CASIGELNTEAFF
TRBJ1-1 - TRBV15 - TGTGCCACCAGCAGAGTATTGTTATCGGTGGGGGGTTGGGACACTGAAGCTTTCTTT CATSRVLLSVGGWDTEAFF
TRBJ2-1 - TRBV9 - TGTGCCAGCAGCGTAGAAGGGCTCGATGAGCAGTTCTTC CASSVEGLDEQFF
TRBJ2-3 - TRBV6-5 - TGTGCCAGCTCCCCGGGGCTTCCAGGAACAGATACGCAGTATTTT CASSPGLPGTDTQYF
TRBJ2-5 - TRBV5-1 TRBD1 TGCGCCAGCAGCTCCCGGTTGGGACAGCCGATGTACCAAGAGACCCAGTACTTC CASSSRLGQPMYQETQYF
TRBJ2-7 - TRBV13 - TGTGCCAGCAGCTCCAGGATGGTAAAATCCTACGAGCAGTACTTC CASSSRMVKSYEQYF
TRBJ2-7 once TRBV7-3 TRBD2 TGTGCCAGGCTTTGTAATAGCGGGGGGGCCGGAGAGCAGTACTTC CARLCNSGGAGEQYF
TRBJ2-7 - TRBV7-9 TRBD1 TGTGCCAGCAGCTTAGCGCTGGACAGGGGGTCCTACGAGCAGTACTTC CASSLALDRGSYEQYF
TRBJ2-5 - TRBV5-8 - TGTGCCAGCTCCCCGGTTGGATACCAAGAGACCCAGTACTTC CASSPVGYQETQYF
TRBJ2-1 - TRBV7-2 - TGTGCCAGCCTATGGGGGTATGAGCAGTTCTTC CASLWGYEQFF
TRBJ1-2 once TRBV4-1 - TGCGCCAGCAGCCAAGAGGCTCAGGTCTATGGCTACACCTTC CASSQEAQVYGYTF
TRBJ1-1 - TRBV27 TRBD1 TGTGCCAGCAGTTTATCACCAGGGGGCGAAGCTTTCTTT CASSLSPGGEAFF
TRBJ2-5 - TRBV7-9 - TGTGCCAGCAGCTGGGTTATTAACCAAGAGACCCAGTACTTC CASSWVINQETQYF
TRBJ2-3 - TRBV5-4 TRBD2 TGTGCCAGCAGATTAGCGGGGGGGCCGACAGATACGCAGTATTTT CASRLAGGPTDTQYF
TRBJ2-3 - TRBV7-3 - TGTGCCAGCAGCGCAGACCGGGACATAAGCACAGATACGCAGTATTTT CASSADRDISTDTQYF
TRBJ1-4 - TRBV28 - TGTGCCAGCAGTTCCTCCCAGGCGGATGAAAAACTGTTTTTT CASSSSQADEKLFF
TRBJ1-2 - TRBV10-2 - TGCGCCAGCAGTGATCCCTTCGTTACGACGGTTGGCTACACCTTC CASSDPFVTTVGYTF
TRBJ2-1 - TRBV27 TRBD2 TGTGCCAGCAGTTTCTACCTCGGGGGGGCCGGGCATGAGCAGTTCTTC CASSFYLGGAGHEQFF
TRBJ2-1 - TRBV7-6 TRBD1 TGTGCCAGCAGCTTAGCGTACGGGGACAGGGTGCTGGAGTCCTACAATGAGCAGTTCTTC CASSLAYGDRVLESYNEQFF
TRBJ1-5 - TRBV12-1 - TGTGCCAGCAGCTTCTCTGGGACAGGGGGCTGCAATCAGCCCCAGCATTTT CASSFSGTGGCNQPQHF
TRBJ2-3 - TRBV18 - TGTGCCAGCTCACCACCGGTTGTTTCAGATACGCAGTATTTT CASSPPVVSDTQYF
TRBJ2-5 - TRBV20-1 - TGCAGTGCGCGGGACGGTGGGTCCCAGTACTTC CSARDGGSQYF
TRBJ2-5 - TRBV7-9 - TGTGCCAGCAGCTCTAACAGGGAGGGGCAAGAGACCCAGTACTTC CASSSNREGQETQYF
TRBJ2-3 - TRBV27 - TGTGCCAGCAGCTTCCGTCCCAACCAAGATACGCAGTATTTT CASSFRPNQDTQYF
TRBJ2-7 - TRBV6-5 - TGTGCCAGCAGTTCCGGGACCACCTCCTACGAGCAGTACTTC CASSSGTTSYEQYF
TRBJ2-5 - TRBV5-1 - TGCGCCAGCAGCGAGGGGCCGTGGATCGAGACCCAGTACTTC CASSEGPWIETQYF
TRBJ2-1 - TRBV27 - TGTGCCAGCAGTTTGAGGGACTGGCGCAATGAGCAGTTCTTC CASSLRDWRNEQFF
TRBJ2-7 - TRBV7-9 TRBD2 TGTGCCAGCAGCTGGGGGGAAACGGGAGGAAGCGAGCAGTACTTC CASSWGETGGSEQYF
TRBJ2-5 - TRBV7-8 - TGTGCCAGCACCAAAGTTGGGGTAGAGACCCAGTACTTC CASTKVGVETQYF
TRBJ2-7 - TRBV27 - TGTGCCAGCAGTTTATGGTTGGGCTACGAGCAGTACTTC CASSLWLGYEQYF
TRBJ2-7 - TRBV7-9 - TGTGCCAGCAGCACCGGGACCAGCTACGAGCAGTACTTC CASSTGTSYEQYF
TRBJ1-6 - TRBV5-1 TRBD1 TGCGCCAGCAGCTTGGAAAAGGACAGGGCAGATTCACCCCTCCACTTT CASSLEKDRADSPLHF
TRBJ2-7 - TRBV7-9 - TGTGCCAGCACCCTCGACACCGAAAGGTACGAGCAGTACTTC CASTLDTERYEQYF
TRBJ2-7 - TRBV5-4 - TGTGCCAGCAGCTATGGTTCGACCGAGCAGTACTTC CASSYGSTEQYF
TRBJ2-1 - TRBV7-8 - TGTGCCAGCAGTTGGGGGCCCAATGAGCAGTTCTTC CASSWGPNEQFF
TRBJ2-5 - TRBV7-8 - TGTGCCAGCAGCCATCCCGGACTGTTTCAAGAGACCCAGTACTTC CASSHPGLFQETQYF
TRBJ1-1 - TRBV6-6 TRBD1 TGTGCCAGCAGGAAACAGGGGATGAACACTGAAGCTTTCTTT CASRKQGMNTEAFF
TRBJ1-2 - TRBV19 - TGTGCCAGTAGTTGGGCTCTGGACTATGGCTACACCTTC CASSWALDYGYTF
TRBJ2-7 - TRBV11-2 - TGTGCCAGCAGCTCACTCCCTGAGGGGGACTCCTACGAGCAGTACTTC CASSSLPEGDSYEQYF
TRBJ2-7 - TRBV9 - TGTGCCAGCAGCGTAGGTCAGGGGACCGAGCAGTACTTC CASSVGQGTEQYF
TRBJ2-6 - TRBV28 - TGTGCCAGCAGTGCAACCTCGGCCACAGCCCACTCTGGGGCCAACGTCCTGACTTTC CASSATSATAHSGANVLTF
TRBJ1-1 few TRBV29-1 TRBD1 TGCAGCGTTGAAGACAGGGGGAGCACTGAAGCTTTCTTT CSVEDRGSTEAFF
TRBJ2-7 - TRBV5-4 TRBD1 TGTGCCAGCAGCTCGGGACAGGGCCCCTACGAGCAGTACTTC CASSSGQGPYEQYF
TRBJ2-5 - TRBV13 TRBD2 TGTGCCAGCAGCTTGTGGGGACTAGCGGGAGAGGAGACCCAGTACTTC CASSLWGLAGEETQYF
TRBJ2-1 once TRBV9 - TGTGCCAGCAGCGTAGAGGGCAGCGCAGAGCAGTTCTTC CASSVEGSAEQFF
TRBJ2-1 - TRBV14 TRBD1 TGTGCCAGCAGCCAGGGACAGTACAATGAGCAGTTCTTC CASSQGQYNEQFF
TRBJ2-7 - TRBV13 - TGTGCCAGCAGCTTAGCGATAGCGTACGAGCAGTACTTC CASSLAIAYEQYF
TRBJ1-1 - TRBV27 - TGTGCCAGCAATTCAGGCGGGTCCGACACTGAAGCTTTCTTT CASNSGGSDTEAFF
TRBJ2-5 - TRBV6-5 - TGTGCCAGCAGTTACTCGGCGATATCGGAGACCCAGTACTTC CASSYSAISETQYF
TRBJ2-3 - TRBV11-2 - TGTGCCAGCAGCTTAATGCGGAGGGCCACAGATACGCAGTATTTT CASSLMRRATDTQYF
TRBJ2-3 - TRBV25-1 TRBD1 TGTGCCAGCAGTTTACAGGGGTTAGGCACAGATACGCAGTATTTT CASSLQGLGTDTQYF